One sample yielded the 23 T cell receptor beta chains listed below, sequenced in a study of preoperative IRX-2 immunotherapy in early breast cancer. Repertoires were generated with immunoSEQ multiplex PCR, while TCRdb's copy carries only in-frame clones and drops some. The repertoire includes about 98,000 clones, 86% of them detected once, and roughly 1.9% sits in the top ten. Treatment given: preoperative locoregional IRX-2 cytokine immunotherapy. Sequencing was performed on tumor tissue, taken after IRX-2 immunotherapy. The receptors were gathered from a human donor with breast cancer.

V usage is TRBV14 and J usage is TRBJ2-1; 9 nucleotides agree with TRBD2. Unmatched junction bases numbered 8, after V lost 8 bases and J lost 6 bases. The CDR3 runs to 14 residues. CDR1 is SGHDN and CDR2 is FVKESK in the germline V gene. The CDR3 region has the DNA TGTGCCAGCGCGGCGGGAGGGCCGGGCAATGAGCAGTTCTTC. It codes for CASAAGGPGNEQFF.

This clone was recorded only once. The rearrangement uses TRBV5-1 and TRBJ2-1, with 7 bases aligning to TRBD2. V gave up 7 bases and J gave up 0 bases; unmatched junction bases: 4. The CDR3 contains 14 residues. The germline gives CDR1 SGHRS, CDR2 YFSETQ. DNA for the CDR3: TGCGCCAGCTACCGGGACTACTCCTACAATGAGCAGTTCTTC. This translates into CASYRDYSYNEQFF. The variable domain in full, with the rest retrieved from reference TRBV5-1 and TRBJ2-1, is KAGVTQTPRYLIKTRGQQVTLSCSPISGHRSVSWYQQTPGQGLQFLFEYFSETQRNKGNFPGRFSGRQFSNSRSEMNVSTLELGDSALYLCASYRDYSYNEQFFGPGTRLTVL.

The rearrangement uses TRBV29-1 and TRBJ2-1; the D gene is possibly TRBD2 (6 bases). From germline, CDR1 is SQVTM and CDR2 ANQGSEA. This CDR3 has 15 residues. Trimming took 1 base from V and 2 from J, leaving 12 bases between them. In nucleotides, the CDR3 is TGCAGCGTTGAAGGGGGTGGCGGGGCCTACAATGAGCAGTTCTTC. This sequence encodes CSVEGGGGAYNEQFF.

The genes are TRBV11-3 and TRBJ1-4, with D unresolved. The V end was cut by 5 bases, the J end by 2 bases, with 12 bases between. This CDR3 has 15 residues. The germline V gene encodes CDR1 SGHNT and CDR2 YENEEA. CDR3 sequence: CASSPRMATNEKLFF. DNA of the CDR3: TGTGCCAGCAGCCCCCGTATGGCCACTAATGAAAAACTGTTTTTT.

CDR3 region: CASSQVLTSPLHF. CDR3 sequence (DNA): TGCGCCAGCAGCCAAGTTCTAACCTCACCCCTCCACTTT. V and J are TRBV1 and TRBJ1-6. TRBV1 is recorded as a pseudogene. This CDR3 is 13 amino acids long.

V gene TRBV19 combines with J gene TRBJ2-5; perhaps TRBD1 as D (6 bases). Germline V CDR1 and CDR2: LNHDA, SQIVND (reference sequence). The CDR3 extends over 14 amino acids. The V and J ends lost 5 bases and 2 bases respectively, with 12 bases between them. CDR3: CASSYRGGQETQYF. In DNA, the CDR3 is TGTGCCAGTAGTTATAGAGGGGGACAAGAGACCCAGTACTTC. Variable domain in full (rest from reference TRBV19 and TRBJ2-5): DGGITQSPKYLFRKEGQNVTLSCEQNLNHDAMYWYRQDPGQGLRLIYYSQIVNDFQKGDIAEGYSVSREKKESFPLTVTSAQKNPTAFYLCASSYRGGQETQYFGPGTRLLVL.

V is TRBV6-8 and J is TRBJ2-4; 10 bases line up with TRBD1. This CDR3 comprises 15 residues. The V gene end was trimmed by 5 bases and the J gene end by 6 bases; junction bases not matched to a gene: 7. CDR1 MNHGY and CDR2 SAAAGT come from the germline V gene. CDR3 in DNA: TGTGCCAGCAGTGACTGGACAGGGGGGATAAACATTCAGTACTTC. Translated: CASSDWTGGINIQYF.

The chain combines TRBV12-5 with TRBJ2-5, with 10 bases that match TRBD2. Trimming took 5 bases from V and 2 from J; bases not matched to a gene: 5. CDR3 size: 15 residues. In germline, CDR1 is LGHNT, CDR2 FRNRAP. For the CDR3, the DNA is TGTGCTAGTGGTCTATCACTAGCGGGACAAGAGACCCAGTACTTC. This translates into CASGLSLAGQETQYF.

The CDR3 nucleotides read TGTGCCAGCAGCCCTGGCGGGACTACCCTAACCGGGGAGCTGTTTTTT. It translates to CASSPGGTTLTGELFF. V gene TRBV11-3 combines with J gene TRBJ2-2; TRBD2 agrees at 7 bases. Germline V gene data show CDR1 as SGHNT and CDR2 as YENEEA. The CDR3 covers 16 residues. V gave up 5 bases and J gave up 5 bases; unmatched junction bases: 11.

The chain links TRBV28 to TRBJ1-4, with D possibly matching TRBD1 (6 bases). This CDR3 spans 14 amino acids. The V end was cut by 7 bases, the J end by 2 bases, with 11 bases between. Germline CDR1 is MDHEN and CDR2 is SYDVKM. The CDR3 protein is CASIGGGTNEKLFF. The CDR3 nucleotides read TGTGCCAGCATTGGGGGGGGCACTAATGAAAAACTGTTTTTT. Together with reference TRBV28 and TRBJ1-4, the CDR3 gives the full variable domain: DVKVTQSSRYLVKRTGEKVFLECVQDMDHENMFWYRQDPGLGLRLIYFSYDVKMKEKGDIPEGYSVSREKKERFSLILESASTNQTSMYLCASIGGGTNEKLFFGSGTQLSVL.

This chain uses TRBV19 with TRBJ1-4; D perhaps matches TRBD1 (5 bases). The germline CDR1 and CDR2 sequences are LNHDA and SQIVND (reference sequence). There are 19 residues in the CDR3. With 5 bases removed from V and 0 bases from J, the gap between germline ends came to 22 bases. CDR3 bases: TGTGCCAGTAGTCCCGGGGGGACCTCCAGAACCTCAACTAATGAAAAACTGTTTTTT. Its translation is CASSPGGTSRTSTNEKLFF.

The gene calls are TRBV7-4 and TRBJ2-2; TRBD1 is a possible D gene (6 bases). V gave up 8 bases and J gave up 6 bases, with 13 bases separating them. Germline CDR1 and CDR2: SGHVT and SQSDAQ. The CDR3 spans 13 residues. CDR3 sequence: CASGFAGAGELFF. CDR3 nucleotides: TGTGCCAGCGGATTTGCAGGGGCCGGGGAGCTGTTTTTT.

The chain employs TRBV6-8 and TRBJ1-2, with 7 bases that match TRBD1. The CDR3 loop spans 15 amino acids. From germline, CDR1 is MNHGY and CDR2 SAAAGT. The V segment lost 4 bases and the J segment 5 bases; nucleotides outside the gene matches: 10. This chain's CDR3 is CASSSPGTALYGYTF. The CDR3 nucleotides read TGTGCCAGCAGTTCTCCCGGGACAGCCCTTTATGGCTACACCTTC.

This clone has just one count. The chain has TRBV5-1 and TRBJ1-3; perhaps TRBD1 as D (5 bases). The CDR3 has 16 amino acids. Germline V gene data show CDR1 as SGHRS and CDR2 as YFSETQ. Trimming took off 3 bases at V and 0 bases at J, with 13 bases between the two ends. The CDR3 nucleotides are TGCGCCAGCAGCTGGAACGGGGCTGTCTCTGGAAACACCATATATTTT. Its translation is CASSWNGAVSGNTIYF.

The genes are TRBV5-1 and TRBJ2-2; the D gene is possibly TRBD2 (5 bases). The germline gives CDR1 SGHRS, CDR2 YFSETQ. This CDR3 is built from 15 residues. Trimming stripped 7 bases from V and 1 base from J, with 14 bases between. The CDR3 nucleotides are TGCGCCAGCCAGGCAGGAGGTCAGAACACCGGGGAGCTGTTTTTT. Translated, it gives CASQAGGQNTGELFF.

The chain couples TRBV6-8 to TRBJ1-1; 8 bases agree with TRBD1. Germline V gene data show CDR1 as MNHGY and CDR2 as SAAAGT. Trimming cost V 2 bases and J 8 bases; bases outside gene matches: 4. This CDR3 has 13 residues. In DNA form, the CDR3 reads TGTGCCAGCAGTTACACAACAGGGGGAGAAGCTTTCTTT. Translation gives CASSYTTGGEAFF.

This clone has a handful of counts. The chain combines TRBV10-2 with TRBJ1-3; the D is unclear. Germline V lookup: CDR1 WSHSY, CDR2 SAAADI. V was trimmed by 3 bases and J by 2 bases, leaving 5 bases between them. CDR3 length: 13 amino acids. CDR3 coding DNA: TGCGCCAGCAGTGAACAGACTGGAAACACCATATATTTT. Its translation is CASSEQTGNTIYF.

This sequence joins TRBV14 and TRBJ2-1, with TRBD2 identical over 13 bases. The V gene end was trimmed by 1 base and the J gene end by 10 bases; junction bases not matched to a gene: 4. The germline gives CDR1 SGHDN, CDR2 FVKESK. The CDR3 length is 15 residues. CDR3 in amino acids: CASSQGGLAGREQFF. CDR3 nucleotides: TGTGCCAGCAGCCAAGGGGGACTAGCGGGGAGGGAGCAGTTCTTC. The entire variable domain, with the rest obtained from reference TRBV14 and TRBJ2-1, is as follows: EAGVTQFPSHSVIEKGQTVTLRCDPISGHDNLYWYRRVMGKEIKFLLHFVKESKQDESGMPNNRFLAERTGGTYSTLKVQPAELEDSGVYFCASSQGGLAGREQFFGPGTRLTVL.

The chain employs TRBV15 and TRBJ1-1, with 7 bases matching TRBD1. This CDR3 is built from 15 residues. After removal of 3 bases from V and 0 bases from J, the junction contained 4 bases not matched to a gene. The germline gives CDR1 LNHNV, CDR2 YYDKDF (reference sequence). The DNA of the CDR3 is TGTGCCACCAGCAGCGACAGGGACATGAACACTGAAGCTTTCTTT. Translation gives CATSSDRDMNTEAFF.

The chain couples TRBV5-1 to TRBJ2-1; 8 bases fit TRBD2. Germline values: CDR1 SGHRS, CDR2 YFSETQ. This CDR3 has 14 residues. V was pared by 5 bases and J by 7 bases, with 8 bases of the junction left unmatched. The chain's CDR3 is CASRASGGMNEQFF. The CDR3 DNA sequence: TGCGCCAGCAGGGCGAGCGGGGGAATGAATGAGCAGTTCTTC. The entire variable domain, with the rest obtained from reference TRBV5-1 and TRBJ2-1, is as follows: KAGVTQTPRYLIKTRGQQVTLSCSPISGHRSVSWYQQTPGQGLQFLFEYFSETQRNKGNFPGRFSGRQFSNSRSEMNVSTLELGDSALYLCASRASGGMNEQFFGPGTRLTVL.

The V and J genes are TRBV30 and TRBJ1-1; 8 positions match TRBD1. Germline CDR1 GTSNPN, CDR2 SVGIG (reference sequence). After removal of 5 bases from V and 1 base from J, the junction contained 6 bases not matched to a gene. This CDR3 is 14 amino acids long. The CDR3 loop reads CAWAKGQGNTEAFF. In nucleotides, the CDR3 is TGTGCCTGGGCCAAAGGACAGGGGAACACTGAAGCTTTCTTT.

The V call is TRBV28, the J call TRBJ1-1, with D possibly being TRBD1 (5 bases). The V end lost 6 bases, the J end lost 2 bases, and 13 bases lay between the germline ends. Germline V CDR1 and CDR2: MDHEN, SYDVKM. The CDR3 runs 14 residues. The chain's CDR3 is CASSLLGGNTEAFF. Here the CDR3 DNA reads TGTGCCAGCAGCCTCCTGGGGGGTAACACTGAAGCTTTCTTT. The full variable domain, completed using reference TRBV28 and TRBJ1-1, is DVKVTQSSRYLVKRTGEKVFLECVQDMDHENMFWYRQDPGLGLRLIYFSYDVKMKEKGDIPEGYSVSREKKERFSLILESASTNQTSMYLCASSLLGGNTEAFFGQGTRLTVV.

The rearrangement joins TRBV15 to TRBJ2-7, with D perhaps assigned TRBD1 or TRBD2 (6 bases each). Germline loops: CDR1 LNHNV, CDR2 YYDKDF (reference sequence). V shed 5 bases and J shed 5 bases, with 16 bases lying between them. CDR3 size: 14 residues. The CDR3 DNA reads TGTGCCACCAGCGAACAGACGGAGGGGGACGAGCAGTACTTC. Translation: CATSEQTEGDEQYF. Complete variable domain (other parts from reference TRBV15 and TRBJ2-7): DAMVIQNPRYQVTQFGKPVTLSCSQTLNHNVMYWYQQKSSQAPKLLFHYYDKDFNNEADTPDNFQSRRPNTSFCFLDIRSPGLGDTAMYLCATSEQTEGDEQYFGPGTRLTVT.